The 12 T cell receptor beta chains presented below share a single source sample, sequenced in a study of low-dose radiotherapy and immunotherapy resistance in tumors. The PCR that amplified TCRs ran for around 21 cycles, relying on a constant-region primer and a V-primer adapter. TCRdb reanalysed the reads using MiXCR and keeps one entry per CDR3 protein. The repertoire holds some 52,000 distinct CDR3 sequences, with around a third as singletons. Specified time point: after trial treatment. As for treatment: LDRT plus nivolumab, ipilimumab, low-dose cyclophosphamide and aspirin (RACIN trial). Sequencing used PBMCs, obtained after low-dose radiotherapy plus immunotherapy. The receptor source for this set is a male donor with rectosigmoid adenocarcinoma.

V usage is TRBV21-1 and J usage is TRBJ1-4. TRBV21-1 is a pseudogene segment. The CDR3 has 14 residues. CDR3 amino acids: CASSKESYNEKLFF. In DNA, the CDR3 is TGTGCCAGCAGCAAAGAAAGTTATAATGAAAAACTGTTTTTT.

This clonotype was seen once. The rearrangement links TRBV2 to TRBJ2-7, with TRBD2 matching over 7 bases. From germline, CDR1 is SNHLY and CDR2 FYNNEI. The CDR3 consists of 13 residues. J was trimmed by 6 bases and V by 7 bases; bases with no gene match: 9. Here the CDR3 reads CASKFSSGGEQYF. The DNA for the CDR3 is TGTGCCAGCAAGTTTTCTAGCGGAGGCGAGCAGTACTTC.

As for this clonotype: A much bigger clone sits one base away, suggesting this may be a read error. This chain links TRBV27 with TRBJ2-5, with D possibly being TRBD2 (7 bases). CDR3 length: 15 residues. Trimming pared 1 base from V and 5 bases from J, leaving 14 bases between. Germline V gene data show CDR1 as MNHEY and CDR2 as SMNVEV (reference sequence). The CDR3 is CASSLWGGGQETQYF. The DNA for the CDR3 is TGTGCCAGCAGTTTATGGGGCGGGGGCCAGGAGACCCAGTACTTC.

The J gene is TRBJ2-1, the V gene TRBV28; D gene uncertain. Between the trimmed V and J ends, which lost 5 bases and 10 bases, there was a span of 15 bases. CDR3 length: 13 residues. CDR1 is MDHEN, CDR2 SYDVKM, per germline. The CDR3 reads CASSLGPSYEQFF. CDR3 coding DNA: TGTGCCAGCAGTCTAGGGCCCTCCTACGAGCAGTTCTTC.

This clonotype was seen repeatedly, ten times or more. The genes are TRBV7-2 and TRBJ2-7; possibly TRBD2 for D (7 bases). V was trimmed by 5 bases and J by 1 base, leaving 15 bases between them. Germline V gene sequence: CDR1 SGHTA, CDR2 FQGNSA. The length of the CDR3 is 15 residues. The CDR3 here is CASSLMGGASYEQYF. The DNA for the CDR3 is TGTGCCAGCAGCCTCATGGGGGGGGCGTCCTACGAGCAGTACTTC.

This chain uses TRBV5-1 with TRBJ2-7; the D gene is possibly TRBD1 (5 bases). The CDR3 length is 14 residues. CDR1 is SGHRS and CDR2 is YFSETQ in the germline V gene. The V gene lost 4 bases and the J gene lost 0 bases, with 11 bases spanning the gap. Here the CDR3 reads CASSIQQASYEQYF. Here the CDR3 DNA reads TGCGCCAGCAGCATTCAACAGGCCTCCTACGAGCAGTACTTC.

This clonotype came up many times. V gene TRBV7-6 combines with J gene TRBJ1-3; 10 positions match TRBD1. Trimming at V came to 5 bases and at J to 0 bases, leaving 10 bases not matched to a gene. The CDR3 totals 18 residues. Germline V gene data show CDR1 as SGHVS and CDR2 as FNYEAQ. In DNA, the CDR3 is TGTGCCAGCAGCCGAAGCCGGGACAGGGGCTACTCTGGAAACACCATATATTTT. It codes for CASSRSRDRGYSGNTIYF.

There are many counts of this clonotype. V and J are TRBV5-1 and TRBJ1-1; D gene unclear. The CDR3 spans 13 residues. The germline V and J ends were trimmed by 3 bases and 8 bases, with 14 bases remaining between them. Germline CDR1 SGHRS, CDR2 YFSETQ. The DNA of the CDR3 is TGCGCCAGCAGCTCCCTTGTCCAACGGGAAGCTTTCTTT. Translated: CASSSLVQREAFF.

V usage is TRBV4-2 and J usage is TRBJ1-4, with TRBD1 identical over 8 bases. Germline V CDR1 and CDR2: LGHNA, YNFKEQ. Unmatched junction bases numbered 11, after V lost 4 bases and J lost 7 bases. CDR3 length equals 16 residues. CDR3 amino acids: CASSPPLAGGGEKLFF. The CDR3 nucleotides are TGTGCCAGCAGCCCTCCCTTGGCAGGGGGCGGTGAAAAACTGTTTTTT.

On this clonotype itself: The junction does not match germline at one end; this may be a read error. The gene calls are TRBV7-2 and TRBJ2-1; TRBD1 matches at 10 bases. The CDR3 runs to 14 residues. Germline V lookup: CDR1 SGHTA, CDR2 FQGNSA. The CDR3, as DNA: TGTGCCAGCAGCTTCGACAGGGGGCCGGATGAGGAGTTCTTC. Its protein is CASSFDRGPDEEFF.

There are many counts of this clonotype. The V and J genes are TRBV5-6 and TRBJ2-5; 9 positions agree with TRBD1. V lost 6 bases to trimming and J lost 3 bases; unmatched junction nucleotides: 9. Germline CDR1 SGHDT, CDR2 YYEEEE. The length of the CDR3 is 15 residues. Written as DNA, the CDR3 is TGTGCCAGCAAAAGCCCGGGACAGGGCGAAGAGACCCAGTACTTC. This codes for CASKSPGQGEETQYF.

This clonotype was observed at least ten times. The CDR3 DNA reads as TGTGCCAGCAGTTCTATTACAAGGGGGCTGAGCTCCTACGAGCAGTACTTC. Its translation: CASSSITRGLSSYEQYF. This chain connects TRBV6-2 or TRBV6-3 to TRBJ2-7; 7 bases fit TRBD1. The junction had 12 bases not matched to a gene; V was cut back by 4 bases and J by 0 bases. The CDR3 runs 17 residues. Per germline, CDR1 MNHEY and CDR2 SVGEGT.